The entry that follows covers one T cell receptor beta chain sequence. This entry is derived from a study of blood T cell repertoires in COVID-19. Trimming shortened V by 0 bases and J by 10 bases, and 13 bases separated the two germline ends. Germline CDR1 reads MNHEY; CDR2 reads SVGAGI. The CDR3 runs 14 residues. TCRdb's table, derived via immunoSEQ multiplex PCR, lists solely in-frame clones and lacks some. The table has 180,000 or so clones, 70% to 90% seen once. The TCR was taken from a man younger than 30 with acute or convalescent COVID-19. Sequences were obtained from peripheral blood. The chain combines TRBV6-5 with TRBJ2-1, with D possibly TRBD2 on 5 matching bases. CDR3 DNA sequence: TGTGCCAGCAGTTACTCGACCCTAGCTGGCGAGCAGTTCTTC. Protein product: CASSYSTLAGEQFF.